The 8 T cell receptor beta chains in this list originate from one sample, sequenced in a study of blood T cell repertoires in COVID-19. The table came from immunoSEQ multiplex PCR; TCRdb's copy has only in-frame clones and leaves some out. The data show 130,000 to 150,000 clones, around 87% seen once. Sequenced sample: peripheral blood. These receptors originate from an older man with acute or convalescent COVID-19.

This rearrangement joins TRBV4-1 to TRBJ2-7, with 9 bases matching TRBD1. The V gene end was trimmed by 1 base and the J gene end by 0 bases; junction bases not matched to a gene: 4. This CDR3 has 16 residues. Germline CDR1 MGHRA, CDR2 YSYEKL. The DNA for the CDR3 is TGCGCCAGCAGCCAAGGCGACAGGGGGTCCTCCTACGAGCAGTACTTC. It yields the protein CASSQGDRGSSYEQYF.

In regard to this clone: This specimen includes other DNA sequences encoding the same CDR3. The rearrangement joins TRBV28 to TRBJ2-7; possibly TRBD1 for D (5 bases). Per the germline V gene, CDR1 is MDHEN and CDR2 is SYDVKM. V gave up 3 bases and J gave up 7 bases, with 13 bases separating them. The CDR3 is made up of 13 amino acids. The CDR3 sequence: CASSLGQGGEQYF. The CDR3 nucleotides are TGTGCCAGCAGTTTGGGGCAGGGTGGTGAGCAGTACTTC. Supplemented by reference TRBV28 and TRBJ2-7, the full variable domain reads DVKVTQSSRYLVKRTGEKVFLECVQDMDHENMFWYRQDPGLGLRLIYFSYDVKMKEKGDIPEGYSVSREKKERFSLILESASTNQTSMYLCASSLGQGGEQYFGPGTRLTVT.

The chain joins TRBV29-1 to TRBJ2-1; 11 bases map to TRBD2. CDR3 size: 13 residues. Germline CDR1 SQVTM, CDR2 ANQGSEA. J lost 5 bases, V lost 7 bases, and 4 bases had no gene match. The CDR3 DNA follows: TGCAGCGGCGGGACTAGCGGTGACAATGAGCAGTTCTTC. As protein: CSGGTSGDNEQFF.

This clone has a handful of counts. The genes are TRBV6-5 and TRBJ2-7; tentative D call: TRBD1 (6 bases). V was trimmed by 0 bases and J by 2 bases, leaving 14 bases between them. CDR1 and CDR2 (germline): MNHEY, SVGAGI. This CDR3 is 16 amino acids long. CDR3 sequence: CASSYSPGHHTYEQYF. The CDR3 DNA reads TGTGCCAGCAGTTACTCGCCGGGACACCACACCTACGAGCAGTACTTC.

The rearrangement links TRBV3-1 (or the pseudogene TRBV3-2) to TRBJ2-7; 9 nucleotides align to TRBD2. The germline gives CDR1 LGHDT, CDR2 YNNKEL (reference sequence). V trimming: 4 bases; J trimming: 7 bases; junction bases outside the gene matches: 8. The CDR3 has 14 amino acids. The CDR3 sequence is CASSRVSGSGEQYF. The CDR3 coding sequence is TGTGCCAGCAGCCGGGTTAGCGGGAGTGGGGAGCAGTACTTC.

The genes are TRBV19 and TRBJ2-7; D is possibly TRBD1 (5 bases). The CDR3 is 14 amino acids. Germline V lookup: CDR1 LNHDA, CDR2 SQIVND (reference sequence). Trimming removed 6 bases at V and 4 bases at J, with 16 bases between. Here the CDR3 reads CASRSWGAKYEQYF. For the CDR3, the DNA is TGTGCCAGTAGGTCATGGGGCGCGAAGTACGAGCAGTACTTC.

The rearrangement links TRBV6-5 to TRBJ2-7; D ambiguous. The V and J ends lost 6 bases and 2 bases respectively, with 8 bases between them. The CDR3 is made up of 12 amino acids. The germline V gene has CDR1 MNHEY and CDR2 SVGAGI. This CDR3 is CASRGFTYEQYF. In DNA, the CDR3 is TGTGCCAGCAGGGGCTTTACCTACGAGCAGTACTTC.

This clone occurred once. CDR3 loop: CASSSPGTTYEQYF. The CDR3 region has the DNA TGTGCCAGCAGTTCCCCCGGGACTACTTACGAGCAGTACTTC. This chain connects TRBV7-6 to TRBJ2-7; 7 nucleotides match TRBD2. This CDR3 contains 14 residues. The germline gives CDR1 SGHVS, CDR2 FNYEAQ. Germline trimming cut 6 bases from V and 4 bases from J; bases unmatched to any gene: 9.